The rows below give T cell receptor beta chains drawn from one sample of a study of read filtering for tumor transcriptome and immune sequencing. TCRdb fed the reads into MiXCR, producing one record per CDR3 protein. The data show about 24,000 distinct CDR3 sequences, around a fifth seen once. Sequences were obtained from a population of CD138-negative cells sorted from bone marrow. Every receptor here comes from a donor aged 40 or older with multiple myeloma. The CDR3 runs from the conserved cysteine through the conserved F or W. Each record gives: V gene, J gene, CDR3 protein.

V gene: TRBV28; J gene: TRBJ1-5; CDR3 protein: CANSRSNQPQHF
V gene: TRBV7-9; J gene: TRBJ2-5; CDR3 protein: CASSLGGGAAGETQYF
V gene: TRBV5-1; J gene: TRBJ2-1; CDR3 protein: CASSSTGGPTDEQFF
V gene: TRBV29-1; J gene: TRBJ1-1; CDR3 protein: CSGGDRETFF
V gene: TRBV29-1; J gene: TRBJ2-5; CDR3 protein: CSVSRETQYF
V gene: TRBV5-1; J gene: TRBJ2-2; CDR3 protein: CASSFRPSTGELFF
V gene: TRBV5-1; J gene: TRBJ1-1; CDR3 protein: CASSLGHGVNTEAFF
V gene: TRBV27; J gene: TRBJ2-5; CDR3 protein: CASRPPGGRETQYF
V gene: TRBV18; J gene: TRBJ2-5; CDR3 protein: CASSPGREETQYF
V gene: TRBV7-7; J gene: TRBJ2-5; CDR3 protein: CASSFGGRQETQYF
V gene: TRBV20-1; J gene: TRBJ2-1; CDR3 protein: CSASHPDGGLGNEQFF
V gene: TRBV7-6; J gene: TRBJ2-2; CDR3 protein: CASSLRSQGAGELFF
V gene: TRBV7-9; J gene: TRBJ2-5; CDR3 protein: CASSHPDRGPGTQYF
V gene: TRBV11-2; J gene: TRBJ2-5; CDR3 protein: CASSSLDETSEETQYF
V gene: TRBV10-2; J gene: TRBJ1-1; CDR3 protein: CASSGRPPNTEAFF
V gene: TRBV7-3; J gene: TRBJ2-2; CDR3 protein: CASSVLANTGELFF
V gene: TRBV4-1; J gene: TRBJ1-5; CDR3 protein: CASSQEGTGMNQPQHF
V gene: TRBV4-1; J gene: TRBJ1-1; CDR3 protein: CAGSQRGTPGKAFF
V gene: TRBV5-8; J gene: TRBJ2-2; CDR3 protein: CARSLAGFEKAGELFF
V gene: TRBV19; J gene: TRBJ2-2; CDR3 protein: CASKGSAGQRNTGELFF
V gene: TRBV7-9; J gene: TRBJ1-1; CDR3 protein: CASSPAVQGDLNTEAFF
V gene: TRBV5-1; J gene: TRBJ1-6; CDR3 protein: CASNDRINSPLHF
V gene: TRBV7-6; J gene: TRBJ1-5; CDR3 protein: CASSVTQGVQPQHF
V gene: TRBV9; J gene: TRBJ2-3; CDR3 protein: CASSARGYTSTDTQYF
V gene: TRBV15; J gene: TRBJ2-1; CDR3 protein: CATSKEIGNEQFF
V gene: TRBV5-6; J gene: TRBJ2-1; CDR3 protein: CASSPPGQGVKDEQFF
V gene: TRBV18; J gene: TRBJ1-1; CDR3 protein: CASSPPSRGSNTEAFF
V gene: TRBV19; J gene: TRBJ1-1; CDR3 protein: CATSPGTGRAFF
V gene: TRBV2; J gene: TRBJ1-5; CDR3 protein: CASSWTVDSNQPQHF
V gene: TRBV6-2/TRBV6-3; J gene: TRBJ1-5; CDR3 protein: CASNQASNQPQHF
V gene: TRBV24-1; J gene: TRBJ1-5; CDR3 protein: CATLNQPQHF
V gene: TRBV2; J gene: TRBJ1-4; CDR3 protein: CASRLVTTNEKLFF
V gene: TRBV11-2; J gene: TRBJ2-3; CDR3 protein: CANSLIGLSTDTQYF
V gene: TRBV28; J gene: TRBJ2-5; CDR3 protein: CASGSTRQIQETQYF
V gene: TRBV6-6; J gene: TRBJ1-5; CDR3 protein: CASSPPGGSNQPQHF
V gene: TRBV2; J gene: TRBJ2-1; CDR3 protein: CASSERENRPGEQFF
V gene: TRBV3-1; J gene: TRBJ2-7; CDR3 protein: CASSQDTRQGQSEQYF
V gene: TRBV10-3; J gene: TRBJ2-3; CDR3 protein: CAISEEGQGSEDTQYF
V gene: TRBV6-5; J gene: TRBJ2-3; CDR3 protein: CASSLRGGTDTQYF
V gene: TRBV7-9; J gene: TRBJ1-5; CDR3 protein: CASSLDQNRPQHF
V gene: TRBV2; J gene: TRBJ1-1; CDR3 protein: CASSREGKAFF
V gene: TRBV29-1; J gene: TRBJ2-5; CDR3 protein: CSVLLGGGETQYF
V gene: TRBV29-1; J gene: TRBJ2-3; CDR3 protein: CSVSSVTGDTQYF
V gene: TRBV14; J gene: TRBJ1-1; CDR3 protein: CASSGQLNTEAFF
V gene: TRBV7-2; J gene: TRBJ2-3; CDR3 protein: CAGSLGGGLVSDTQYF
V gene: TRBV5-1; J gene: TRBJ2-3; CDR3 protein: CASSQQPPGQGTDTQYF
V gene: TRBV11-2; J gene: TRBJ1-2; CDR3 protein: CASSLAAGHYGYTF
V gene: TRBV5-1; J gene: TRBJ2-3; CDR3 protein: CASSPLGQGADTQYF
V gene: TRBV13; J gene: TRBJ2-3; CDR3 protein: CASSFGVDTQYF
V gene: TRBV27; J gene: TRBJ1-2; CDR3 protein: CASSLREDYGYTF
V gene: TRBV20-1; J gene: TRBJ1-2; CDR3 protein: CSATPGQGLSGYTF
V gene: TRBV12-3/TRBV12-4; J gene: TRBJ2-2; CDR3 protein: CASTKGRGAAGELFF
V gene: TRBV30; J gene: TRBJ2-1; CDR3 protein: CAWTPGLAVNNEQFF